This TCR beta chain was recorded in a study of CD8+ T cells in alopecia areata. Sample treatment: oral pan-JAK inhibitor, 5-10 mg twice daily. RNA was extracted and reverse transcribed into cDNA as the sequencing template. Using immunoSEQ multiplex PCR, the repertoire was profiled, and TCRdb retains in-frame clones only, with some absent. The sample has approximately 180,000 clones, roughly 58% seen once. The CDR3 extends over 13 amino acids. Germline V lookup: CDR1 SQVTM, CDR2 ANQGSEA. V lost 6 bases and J 0 bases, leaving 11 bases between the germline ends. This clonotype was sampled from a human donor with alopecia areata. The J gene is TRBJ1-1, the V gene TRBV29-1; D is ambiguous. The source was CD4+ T cells sorted from blood, collected around week 55, from a patient treated with tofacitinib. CDR3 residues: CSVLGVMNTEAFF. The CDR3 bases are TGCAGCGTCCTCGGAGTTATGAACACTGAAGCTTTCTTT.